These 20 T cell receptor beta chains originate from one sample sequenced in a study of blood T cells in healthy people across ages. The authors ran a second PCR of roughly 6 to 12 cycles using a sample-barcoded 5' primer and a J-beta primer mix. TCRdb independently ran MiXCR on the 5' RACE reads; one entry per CDR3 protein. The sample shows approximately 690,000 distinct CDR3 sequences, approximately 59% of them seen only once. Sample: blood. The receptors come from a man aged 55 to 70 in good health.

V is TRBV29-1 and J is TRBJ1-1, with D possibly matching TRBD1 (6 bases). This CDR3 is 13 amino acids long. Trimming pared 6 bases from V and 1 base from J, leaving 12 bases between. Germline-derived CDR1 and CDR2 are SQVTM and ANQGSEA. The CDR3 DNA reads as TGCAGCGTGTCGACAGGTTCGAACACTGAAGCTTTCTTT. Protein sequence: CSVSTGSNTEAFF. Full variable domain (outside the CDR3, taken from reference TRBV29-1 and TRBJ1-1): SAVISQKPSRDICQRGTSLTIQCQVDSQVTMMFWYRQQPGQSLTLIATANQGSEATYESGFVIDKFPISRPNLTFSTLTVSNMSPEDSSIYLCSVSTGSNTEAFFGQGTRLTVV.

The rearrangement joins TRBV10-3 to TRBJ2-1; D is ambiguous. The CDR3 extends over 14 amino acids. Per germline, CDR1 ENHRY and CDR2 SYGVKD. The V gene lost 6 bases and the J gene lost 5 bases, with 14 bases spanning the gap. CDR3: CAIRTAGSNNEQFF. DNA for the CDR3: TGTGCCATCAGGACCGCCGGATCTAACAATGAGCAGTTCTTC.

The J gene is TRBJ2-3, the V gene TRBV29-1; unclear D gene. V was pared by 0 bases and J by 6 bases, with 10 bases between. The CDR3 is made up of 13 amino acids. Germline CDR1 and CDR2: SQVTM and ANQGSEA. This chain's CDR3 is CSVEEPRADTQYF. Written as DNA, the CDR3 is TGCAGCGTTGAAGAACCTAGGGCCGATACGCAGTATTTT.

The table lists this clonotype with a count of one. The chain employs TRBV28 and TRBJ1-3; D unclear. Germline lookup yields CDR1 MDHEN and CDR2 SYDVKM. V was cut by 2 bases and J by 8 bases, with 13 bases left in between. This CDR3 spans 14 amino acids. CDR3 nucleotides: TGTGCCAGCAGTTTAGGCAGGCTACGCTACACCATATATTTT. Translated, it gives CASSLGRLRYTIYF.

The chain couples TRBV6-6 to TRBJ2-1; 14 nucleotides align to TRBD2. Germline CDR1 and CDR2: MNHNY and SVGAGI (reference sequence). With V trimmed by 8 bases and J by 10 bases, 7 bases remained unmatched. This CDR3 spans 14 amino acids. This chain's CDR3 is CASLTSGGAREQFF. The CDR3 DNA is TGTGCCAGCTTGACTAGCGGGGGGGCCCGGGAGCAGTTCTTC.

The chain has TRBV12-5 and TRBJ2-1; TRBD2 matches at 10 bases. The CDR3 has 16 amino acids. V shed 2 bases, J shed 2 bases, and the junction held 3 bases outside the gene matches. Germline V gene lookup returns CDR1 LGHNT and CDR2 FRNRAP. The CDR3 nucleotides are TGTGCTAGTGGTTTGCCCAGCGGGGGGGCCTACAATGAGCAGTTCTTC. Its translation is CASGLPSGGAYNEQFF.

This chain links TRBV6-6 with TRBJ1-4; a possible D gene is TRBD1 (6 bases). The germline V gene has CDR1 MNHNY and CDR2 SVGAGI (reference sequence). The CDR3 extends over 16 amino acids. Trimming removed 6 bases at V and 5 bases at J, with 19 bases between. The CDR3 bases are TGTGCCAGCAGACAAACAGGGCCCGGGGGAAATGAAAAACTGTTTTTT. Amino acids: CASRQTGPGGNEKLFF.

The CDR3 DNA sequence: TGCAGTGCTAGAGATGACAGGGCCCTCTACGAGCAGTACTTC. Protein product: CSARDDRALYEQYF. The rearrangement joins TRBV20-1 to TRBJ2-7, with 7 bases fitting TRBD1. This CDR3 is 14 amino acids long. J was trimmed by 3 bases and V by 0 bases; bases with no gene match: 5. Germline V gives CDR1 DFQATT, CDR2 SNEGSKA (reference sequence).

The genes are TRBV5-1 and TRBJ2-1, with TRBD2 identical over 8 bases. CDR3 length equals 16 residues. The junction had 13 bases not matched to a gene; V was cut back by 4 bases and J by 7 bases. The germline V gene encodes CDR1 SGHRS and CDR2 YFSETQ. DNA of the CDR3: TGCGCCAGCAGCGTAGCACCCGGGACTAGTGGGAATGAGCAGTTCTTC. Translating it yields CASSVAPGTSGNEQFF.

The chain couples TRBV5-1 to TRBJ1-2; 8 bases are shared with TRBD1. CDR3 length: 16 amino acids. Germline CDR1 is SGHRS and CDR2 is YFSETQ. V was pared by 1 base and J by 0 bases, with 5 bases of the junction left unmatched. The CDR3 region has the DNA TGCGCCAGCAGCTTGTATCAGGGGGCCACTAACTATGGCTACACCTTC. Amino acids: CASSLYQGATNYGYTF.

This chain links TRBV15 with TRBJ1-5; D gene uncertain. In germline, CDR1 is LNHNV, CDR2 YYDKDF (reference sequence). With 5 bases removed from V and 4 bases from J, the gap between germline ends came to 9 bases. The CDR3 extends over 13 amino acids. The DNA for the CDR3 is TGTGCCACCAGCGCGGACGCAAATCAGCCCCAGCATTTT. Protein sequence: CATSADANQPQHF.

The genes are TRBV5-6 and TRBJ2-5, with D uncertain. TRBJ2-7 explains the end of the DNA better; the J call may be wrong. The CDR3 runs to 14 residues. Germline CDR1 is SGHDT and CDR2 is YYEEEE. The CDR3 DNA reads as TGTGCCAGCAGCTTGGGCAGGCTGTCCTACGAGCAGTACTTC. Translated: CASSLGRLSYEQYF.

This clonotype was found a few times. This chain connects TRBV20-1 to TRBJ2-7; 9 positions match TRBD1. CDR1 DFQATT and CDR2 SNEGSKA come from the germline V gene (reference sequence). The CDR3 runs 15 residues. The V gene end was trimmed by 5 bases and the J gene end by 2 bases; junction bases not matched to a gene: 10. CDR3 coding DNA: TGCAGTGCTCACCCGGACAGGGGACGAACCTACGAGCAGTACTTC. Translated: CSAHPDRGRTYEQYF.

This clonotype has just a few counts. The rearrangement joins TRBV4-2 to TRBJ1-2; tentative D call: TRBD1 (5 bases). CDR3 length: 14 residues. From germline, CDR1 is LGHNA and CDR2 YNFKEQ. The germline V and J ends were trimmed by 3 bases and 0 bases, with 8 bases remaining between them. The CDR3 nucleotides are TGTGCCAGCAGCCATATGACAGCTAACTATGGCTACACCTTC. This encodes CASSHMTANYGYTF.

V usage is TRBV2 and J usage is TRBJ2-1; D is possibly TRBD2 (7 bases). V was pared by 7 bases and J by 0 bases, with 19 bases between. The CDR3 length is 17 residues. The germline gives CDR1 SNHLY, CDR2 FYNNEI. As DNA, the CDR3 is TGTGCCAGCATACGCGGGGGCCATTTTAGCTCCTACAATGAGCAGTTCTTC. It is translated as CASIRGGHFSSYNEQFF.

The chain couples TRBV18 to TRBJ2-4; 10 bases fit TRBD1. Germline CDR1 reads KGHSH; CDR2 reads LQKENI. V lost 3 bases and J lost 15; bases outside the gene matches: 17. The CDR3 consists of 16 residues. Written as DNA, the CDR3 is TGTGCCAGCTCACCCGACACCGGGACAGGGGTGACGAAGGGGTACTTC. This sequence encodes CASSPDTGTGVTKGYF.

The V call is TRBV6-1, the J call TRBJ2-5; D unclear. The CDR3 runs 13 residues. Germline values: CDR1 MNHNS, CDR2 SASEGT. Trimming took off 6 bases at V and 6 bases at J, with 14 bases between the two ends. In DNA form, the CDR3 reads TGTGCCAGCAGAGAAAGTGGGGTACAGACCCAGTACTTC. Translated: CASRESGVQTQYF.

This rearrangement joins TRBV7-2 to TRBJ2-3, with 13 nucleotides matching TRBD2. Germline V gives CDR1 SGHTA, CDR2 FQGNSA. This CDR3 region has 16 residues. V shed 7 bases, J shed 3 bases, and the junction held 7 bases outside the gene matches. CDR3 protein: CASTGTSGVGTDTQYF. The DNA of the CDR3 is TGTGCCAGCACGGGGACTAGCGGGGTTGGTACAGATACGCAGTATTTT.

This sequence joins TRBV6-2 or TRBV6-3 and TRBJ1-2; no clear D gene. The V end was cut by 6 bases, the J end by 4 bases, with 9 bases between. CDR1 and CDR2 from the germline V gene are MNHEY and SVGEGT. CDR3 size: 12 residues. CDR3 in amino acids: CASSDTSYGYTF. CDR3 in DNA: TGTGCCAGCAGCGATACAAGCTATGGCTACACCTTC.

This clonotype was detected only a few times. The rearrangement joins TRBV20-1 to TRBJ2-5; possibly TRBD1 or TRBD2 for D (5 bases each). The V end was cut by 6 bases, the J end by 3 bases, with 20 bases between. The CDR3 has 15 amino acids. Germline values: CDR1 DFQATT, CDR2 SNEGSKA (reference sequence). The CDR3 coding sequence is TGCAGTGCAAGTCTTTCCGGGACCGGTAAAGAGACCCAGTACTTC. It yields the protein CSASLSGTGKETQYF.